This paragraph covers one T cell receptor (beta chain) sequence. How the authors handled the data: Reference gene primer amplification in the assay estimated nucleated cell counts. Clones were read by immunoSEQ multiplex PCR, and TCRdb kept only the in-frame ones, dropping some. D and trimming were read from the DNA, whereas the V and J calls and clone size are those reported in that table. The sample lists around 200,000 clones, around 85% occurring once. There are 16 residues in the CDR3. CDR1 SQVTM and CDR2 ANQGSEA come from the germline V gene. V lost 7 bases, J lost 0 bases, and 19 bases lay in between. The sample comes from a study of blood T cell repertoires in COVID-19. Overall study: PBMCs, B-cell-depleted T cells, or T cells provided the cDNA or gDNA that made up the material.

The V and J genes are TRBV29-1 and TRBJ1-5; maybe TRBD1 (6 bases). Sequenced: peripheral blood. This clonotype was obtained from a man aged 25-40 years with acute or convalescent COVID-19. In nucleotides, the CDR3 is TGCAGCGCACGATTCCGACAGGCTCATAGCAATCAGCCCCAGCATTTT. Protein: CSARFRQAHSNQPQHF. The full variable domain, completed using reference TRBV29-1 and TRBJ1-5, is SAVISQKPSRDICQRGTSLTIQCQVDSQVTMMFWYRQQPGQSLTLIATANQGSEATYESGFVIDKFPISRPNLTFSTLTVSNMSPEDSSIYLCSARFRQAHSNQPQHFGDGTRLSIL.